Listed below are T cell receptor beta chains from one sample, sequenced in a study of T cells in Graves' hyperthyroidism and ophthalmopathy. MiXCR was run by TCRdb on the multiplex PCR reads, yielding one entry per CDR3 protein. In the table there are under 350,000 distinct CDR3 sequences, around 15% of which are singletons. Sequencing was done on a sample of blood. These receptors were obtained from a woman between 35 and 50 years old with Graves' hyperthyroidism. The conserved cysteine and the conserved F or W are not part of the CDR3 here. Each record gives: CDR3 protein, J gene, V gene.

CDR3aa: ASSWDYGQGKGYT
j_gene: TRBJ1-2
v_gene: TRBV5-6

CDR3aa: ASSSDGHSYEQY
j_gene: TRBJ2-7
v_gene: TRBV12-3/TRBV12-4

CDR3aa: ASSIRQRRGELF
j_gene: TRBJ2-2
v_gene: TRBV19

CDR3aa: ASSFLGTSGHTGELF
j_gene: TRBJ2-2
v_gene: TRBV7-2

CDR3aa: ASRDYNNEQF
j_gene: TRBJ2-1
v_gene: TRBV10-2

CDR3aa: ASSLQLNYGYT
j_gene: TRBJ1-2
v_gene: TRBV7-3

CDR3aa: ASSSLDRGDEQF
j_gene: TRBJ2-1
v_gene: TRBV7-3

CDR3aa: ASSLSGGYEQY
j_gene: TRBJ2-7
v_gene: TRBV27

CDR3aa: ASSPPGGGTYNEQF
j_gene: TRBJ2-1
v_gene: TRBV18

CDR3aa: ASTVAAIRGNEQF
j_gene: TRBJ2-1
v_gene: TRBV2

CDR3aa: ASSFGPTNEKLF
j_gene: TRBJ1-4
v_gene: TRBV12-3/TRBV12-4

CDR3aa: ASSDLLAASSYEQY
j_gene: TRBJ2-7
v_gene: TRBV6-1

CDR3aa: ASSEAKGAGMNTEAF
j_gene: TRBJ1-1
v_gene: TRBV6-1

CDR3aa: ASSEGVRSSIYGYT
j_gene: TRBJ1-2
v_gene: TRBV6-1

CDR3aa: ASSEVLTAGQPQH
j_gene: TRBJ1-5
v_gene: TRBV6-1

CDR3aa: ASSSATVNTEAF
j_gene: TRBJ1-1
v_gene: TRBV5-1

CDR3aa: ASSQARILSSYEQY
j_gene: TRBJ2-7
v_gene: TRBV4-1

CDR3aa: ASSQGVHEQY
j_gene: TRBJ2-7
v_gene: TRBV3-1

CDR3aa: ASSPQGANYGYT
j_gene: TRBJ1-2
v_gene: TRBV18

CDR3aa: ASNTIGLGTNYEQF
j_gene: TRBJ2-1
v_gene: TRBV6-2/TRBV6-3

CDR3aa: ATSRVRGQPNSPLH
j_gene: TRBJ1-6
v_gene: TRBV15

CDR3aa: ASSFSGVTDTQY
j_gene: TRBJ2-3
v_gene: TRBV5-8

CDR3aa: SARVGGAGSPLH
j_gene: TRBJ1-6
v_gene: TRBV29-1

CDR3aa: ASSPPLRYSGSFRDNEQF
j_gene: TRBJ2-1
v_gene: TRBV5-1

CDR3aa: AIKDSLRTSPLH
j_gene: TRBJ1-6
v_gene: TRBV2

CDR3aa: ASSQRTHGYGYT
j_gene: TRBJ1-2
v_gene: TRBV3-1

CDR3aa: ASSLGASGSYEQF
j_gene: TRBJ2-1
v_gene: TRBV11-2

CDR3aa: ASSFQATGRRLDEKLF
j_gene: TRBJ1-4
v_gene: TRBV7-9

CDR3aa: ASSFLDRDEETQY
j_gene: TRBJ2-5
v_gene: TRBV12-3/TRBV12-4

CDR3aa: ASSQKAGHQETQY
j_gene: TRBJ2-5
v_gene: TRBV7-9

CDR3aa: ASSPRTVTNTGELF
j_gene: TRBJ2-2
v_gene: TRBV18

CDR3aa: ATGGGDTQY
j_gene: TRBJ2-3
v_gene: TRBV12-3/TRBV12-4

CDR3aa: ASSQESGGRGLYGYT
j_gene: TRBJ1-2
v_gene: TRBV3-1

CDR3aa: ASSRTGAGGNQPQH
j_gene: TRBJ1-5
v_gene: TRBV12-3/TRBV12-4

CDR3aa: SARDRLLATDTQY
j_gene: TRBJ2-3
v_gene: TRBV20-1

CDR3aa: ASSGTGSIQY
j_gene: TRBJ2-4
v_gene: TRBV2

CDR3aa: ASSETGENIYEQY
j_gene: TRBJ2-7
v_gene: TRBV2

CDR3aa: ACQEASRNQPQH
j_gene: TRBJ1-5
v_gene: TRBV30

CDR3aa: ATYLSGANVLT
j_gene: TRBJ2-6
v_gene: TRBV12-5

CDR3aa: AWLDRFQETQY
j_gene: TRBJ2-5
v_gene: TRBV30

CDR3aa: ATSDHDRDTGELF
j_gene: TRBJ2-2
v_gene: TRBV24-1

CDR3aa: ASSPGTNIYSYT
j_gene: TRBJ1-2
v_gene: TRBV12-3/TRBV12-4

CDR3aa: ASSYRDRGGDTQY
j_gene: TRBJ2-3
v_gene: TRBV28

CDR3aa: ATSDRTGSQAEQY
j_gene: TRBJ2-7
v_gene: TRBV24-1

CDR3aa: ASSLGTTRYQETQY
j_gene: TRBJ2-5
v_gene: TRBV11-2